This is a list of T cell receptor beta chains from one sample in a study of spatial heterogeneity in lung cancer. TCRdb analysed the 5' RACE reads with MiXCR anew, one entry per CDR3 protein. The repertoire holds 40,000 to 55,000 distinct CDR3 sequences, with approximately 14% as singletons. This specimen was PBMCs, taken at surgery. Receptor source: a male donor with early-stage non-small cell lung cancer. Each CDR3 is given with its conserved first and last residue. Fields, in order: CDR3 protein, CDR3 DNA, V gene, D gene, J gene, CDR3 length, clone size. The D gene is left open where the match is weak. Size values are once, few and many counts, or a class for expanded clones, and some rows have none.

CDR3 protein: CASSLTGTNTEAFF; CDR3 DNA: TGTGCCAGCAGCTTAACGGGGACGAACACTGAAGCTTTCTTT; V gene: TRBV7-9; D gene: .; J gene: TRBJ1-1; CDR3 length: 14; clone size: many
CDR3 protein: CASSLLPGSGEKLFF; CDR3 DNA: TGTGCCAGCAGTTTATTACCCGGGTCCGGTGAAAAACTGTTTTTT; V gene: TRBV27; D gene: .; J gene: TRBJ1-4; CDR3 length: 15; clone size: many
CDR3 protein: CASSPSGDSYNEQFF; CDR3 DNA: TGTGCCAGCAGCCCTAGCGGGGACTCCTACAATGAGCAGTTCTTC; V gene: TRBV7-3; D gene: TRBD2; J gene: TRBJ2-1; CDR3 length: 15; clone size: many
CDR3 protein: CASTRAGDYNEQFF; CDR3 DNA: TGTGCCAGTACAAGAGCGGGGGACTACAATGAGCAGTTCTTC; V gene: TRBV19; D gene: TRBD2; J gene: TRBJ2-1; CDR3 length: 14; clone size: .
CDR3 protein: CASSGRTGNTEAFF; CDR3 DNA: TGTGCCAGCAGTGGACGGACAGGGAACACTGAAGCTTTCTTT; V gene: TRBV27; D gene: TRBD1; J gene: TRBJ1-1; CDR3 length: 14; clone size: .
CDR3 protein: CASSPHLIAGGGEQFF; CDR3 DNA: TGTGCCAGCAGCCCGCACCTTATAGCGGGAGGGGGTGAGCAGTTCTTC; V gene: TRBV7-3; D gene: TRBD2; J gene: TRBJ2-1; CDR3 length: 16; clone size: .
CDR3 protein: CASSIRLAVYNEQFF; CDR3 DNA: TGTGCCAGCAGCATCCGACTAGCGGTCTACAATGAGCAGTTCTTC; V gene: TRBV9; D gene: TRBD2; J gene: TRBJ2-1; CDR3 length: 15; clone size: .
CDR3 protein: CASSQTGTQETQYF; CDR3 DNA: TGCGCCAGCAGCCAGACTGGGACACAAGAGACCCAGTACTTC; V gene: TRBV5-1; D gene: .; J gene: TRBJ2-5; CDR3 length: 14; clone size: .
CDR3 protein: CASSLTHSTDTQYF; CDR3 DNA: TGCGCCAGCAGCCTGACACATAGCACAGATACGCAGTATTTT; V gene: TRBV5-1; D gene: .; J gene: TRBJ2-3; CDR3 length: 14; clone size: many
CDR3 protein: CASSLEGGLRGGGELFF; CDR3 DNA: TGTGCCAGCAGTTTAGAGGGGGGACTGAGGGGTGGAGGGGAGCTGTTTTTT; V gene: TRBV12-3/TRBV12-4; D gene: .; J gene: TRBJ2-2; CDR3 length: 17; clone size: .
CDR3 protein: CASSYRGEPYF; CDR3 DNA: TGTGCCAGCAGCTACAGGGGAGAGCCGTACTTC; V gene: TRBV28; D gene: TRBD1; J gene: TRBJ2-4; CDR3 length: 11; clone size: many
CDR3 protein: CSVGRTDLNTEAFF; CDR3 DNA: TGCAGCGTTGGACGGACGGATTTGAACACTGAAGCTTTCTTT; V gene: TRBV29-1; D gene: .; J gene: TRBJ1-1; CDR3 length: 14; clone size: many
CDR3 protein: CASSLGQQDYEQYF; CDR3 DNA: TGTGCCAGCAGCCTAGGACAGCAAGACTACGAGCAGTACTTC; V gene: TRBV7-6; D gene: .; J gene: TRBJ2-7; CDR3 length: 14; clone size: many